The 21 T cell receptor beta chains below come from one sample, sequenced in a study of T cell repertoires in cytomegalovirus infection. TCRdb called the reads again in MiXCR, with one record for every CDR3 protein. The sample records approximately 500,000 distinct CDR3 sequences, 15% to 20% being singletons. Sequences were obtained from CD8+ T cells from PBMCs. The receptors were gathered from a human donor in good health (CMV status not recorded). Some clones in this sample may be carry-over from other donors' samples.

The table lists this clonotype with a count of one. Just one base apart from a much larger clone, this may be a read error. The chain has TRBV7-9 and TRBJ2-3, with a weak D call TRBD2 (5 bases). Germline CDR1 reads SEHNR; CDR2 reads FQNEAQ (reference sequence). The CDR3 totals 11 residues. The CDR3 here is CASSFETTPYF. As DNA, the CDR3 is TGTGCCAGCAGCTTCGAGACTACGCCGTATTTT.

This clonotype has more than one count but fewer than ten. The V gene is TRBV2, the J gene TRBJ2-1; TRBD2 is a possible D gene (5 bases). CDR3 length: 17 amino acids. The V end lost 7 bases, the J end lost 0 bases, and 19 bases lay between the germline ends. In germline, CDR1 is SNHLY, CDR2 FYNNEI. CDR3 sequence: CASIFSPDWISYNEQFF. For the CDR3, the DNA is TGTGCCAGCATCTTTTCCCCGGACTGGATCTCCTACAATGAGCAGTTCTTC.

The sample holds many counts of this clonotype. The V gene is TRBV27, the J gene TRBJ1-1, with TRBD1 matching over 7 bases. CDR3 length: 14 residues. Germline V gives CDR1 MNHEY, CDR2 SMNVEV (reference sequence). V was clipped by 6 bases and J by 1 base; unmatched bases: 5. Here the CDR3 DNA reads TGTGCCAGCAGCGCGGACAGGTGGAACACTGAAGCTTTCTTT. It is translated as CASSADRWNTEAFF.

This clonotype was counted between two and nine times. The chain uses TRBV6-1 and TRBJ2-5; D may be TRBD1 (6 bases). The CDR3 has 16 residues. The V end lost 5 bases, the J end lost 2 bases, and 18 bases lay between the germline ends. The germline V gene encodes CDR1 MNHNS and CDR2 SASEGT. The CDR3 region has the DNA TGTGCCAGCAGTCGAGACAGGCTGGGGAAGCAAGAGACCCAGTACTTC. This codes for CASSRDRLGKQETQYF.

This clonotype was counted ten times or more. Here the CDR3 DNA reads TGTGCCAGCAGTTTAACTCCCGGGGGCACTGAAGCTTTCTTT. Its translation: CASSLTPGGTEAFF. The chain recombines TRBV12-3 or TRBV12-4 with TRBJ1-1; tentative D call: TRBD1 (5 bases). The CDR3 consists of 14 residues. Between the trimmed V and J ends, which lost 2 bases and 4 bases, there was a span of 11 bases.

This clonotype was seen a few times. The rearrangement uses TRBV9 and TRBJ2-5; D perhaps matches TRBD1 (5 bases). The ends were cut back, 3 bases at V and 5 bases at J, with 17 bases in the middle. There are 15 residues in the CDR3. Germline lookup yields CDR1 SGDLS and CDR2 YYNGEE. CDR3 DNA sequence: TGTGCCAGCAGCGGGCGTCAGGGTTGGTCGGAGACCCAGTACTTC. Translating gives CASSGRQGWSETQYF.

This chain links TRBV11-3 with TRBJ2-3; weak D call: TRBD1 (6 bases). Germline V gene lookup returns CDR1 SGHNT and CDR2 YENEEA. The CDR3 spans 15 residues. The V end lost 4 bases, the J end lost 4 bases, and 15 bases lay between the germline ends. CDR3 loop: CASSSNTGIADTQYF. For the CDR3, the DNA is TGTGCCAGCAGCTCGAACACAGGGATAGCAGATACGCAGTATTTT.

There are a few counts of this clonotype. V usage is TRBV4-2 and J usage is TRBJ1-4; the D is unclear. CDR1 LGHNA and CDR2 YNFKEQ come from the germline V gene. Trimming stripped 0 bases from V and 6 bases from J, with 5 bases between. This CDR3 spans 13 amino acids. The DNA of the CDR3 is TGTGCCAGCAGCCAAGATCTAGATGAAAAACTGTTTTTT. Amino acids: CASSQDLDEKLFF.

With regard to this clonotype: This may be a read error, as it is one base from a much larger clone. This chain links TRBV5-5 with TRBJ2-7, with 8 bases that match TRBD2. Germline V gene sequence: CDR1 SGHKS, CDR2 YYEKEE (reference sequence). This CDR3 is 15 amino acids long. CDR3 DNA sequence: TGTGCCAGCAGCTTCCAGCGGGAGTGGAGGTACGAGAAGTACTTC. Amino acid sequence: CASSFQREWRYEKYF.

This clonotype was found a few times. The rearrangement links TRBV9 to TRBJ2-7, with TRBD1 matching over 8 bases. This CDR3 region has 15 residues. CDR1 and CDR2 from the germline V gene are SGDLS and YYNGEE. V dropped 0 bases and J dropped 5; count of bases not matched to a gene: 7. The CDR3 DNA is TGTGCCAGCAGCGTAGAGGGCAGGGGGCCGGACGAGCAGTACTTC. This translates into CASSVEGRGPDEQYF.

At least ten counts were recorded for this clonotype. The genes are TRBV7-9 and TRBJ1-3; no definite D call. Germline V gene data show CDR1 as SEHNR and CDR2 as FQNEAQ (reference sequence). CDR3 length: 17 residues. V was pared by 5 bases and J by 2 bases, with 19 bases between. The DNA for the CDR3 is TGTGCCAGCAGCCCCCGAGACAAGCCCAGCCCTGGAAACACCATATATTTT. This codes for CASSPRDKPSPGNTIYF.

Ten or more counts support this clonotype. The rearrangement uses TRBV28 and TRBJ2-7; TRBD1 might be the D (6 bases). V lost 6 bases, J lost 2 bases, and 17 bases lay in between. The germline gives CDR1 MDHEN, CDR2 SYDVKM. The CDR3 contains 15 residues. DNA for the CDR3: TGTGCCAGCAGCCGGACCGGGACAACCACCTACGAGCAGTACTTC. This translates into CASSRTGTTTYEQYF.

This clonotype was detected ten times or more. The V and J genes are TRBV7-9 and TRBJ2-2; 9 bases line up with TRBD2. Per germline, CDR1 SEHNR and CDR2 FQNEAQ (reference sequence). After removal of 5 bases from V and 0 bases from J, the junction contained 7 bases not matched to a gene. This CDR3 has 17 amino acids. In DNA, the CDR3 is TGTGCCAGCAGCCCAGAAGGCGGGGGGGCGAACACCGGGGAGCTGTTTTTT. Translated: CASSPEGGGANTGELFF.

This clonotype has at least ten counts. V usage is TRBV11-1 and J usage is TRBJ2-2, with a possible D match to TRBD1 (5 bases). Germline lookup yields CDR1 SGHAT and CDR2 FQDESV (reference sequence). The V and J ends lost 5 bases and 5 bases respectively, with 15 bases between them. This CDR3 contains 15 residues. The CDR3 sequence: CASSQLGPQTGELFF. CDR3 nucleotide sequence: TGTGCCAGCAGCCAATTGGGGCCCCAAACCGGGGAGCTGTTTTTT.

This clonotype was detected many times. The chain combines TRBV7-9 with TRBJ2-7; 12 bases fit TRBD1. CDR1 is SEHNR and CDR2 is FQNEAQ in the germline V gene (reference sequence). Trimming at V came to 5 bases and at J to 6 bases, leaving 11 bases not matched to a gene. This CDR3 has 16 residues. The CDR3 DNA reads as TGTGCCAGCAGCCAAGTTCCGGGACAGGGGGCACTCGAGCAGTACTTC. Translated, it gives CASSQVPGQGALEQYF.

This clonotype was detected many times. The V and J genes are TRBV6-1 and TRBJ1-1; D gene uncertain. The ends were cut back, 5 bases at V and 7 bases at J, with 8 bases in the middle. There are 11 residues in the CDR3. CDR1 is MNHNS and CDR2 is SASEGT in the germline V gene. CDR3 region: CASSTNLEAFF. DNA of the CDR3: TGTGCCAGCAGTACGAACCTTGAAGCTTTCTTT.

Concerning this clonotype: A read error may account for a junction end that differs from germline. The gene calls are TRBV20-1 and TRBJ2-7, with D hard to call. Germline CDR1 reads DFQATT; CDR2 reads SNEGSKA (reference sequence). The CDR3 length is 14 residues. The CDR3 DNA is TGCAGTTCTAGAGATCAGGTCCACTCCTACGAGCAGTACTTC. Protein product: CSSRDQVHSYEQYF.

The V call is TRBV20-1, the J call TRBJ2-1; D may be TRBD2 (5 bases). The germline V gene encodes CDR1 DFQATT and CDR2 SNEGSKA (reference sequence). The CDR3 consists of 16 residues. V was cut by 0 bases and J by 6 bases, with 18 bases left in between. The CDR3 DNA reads TGCAGTGCTAGAGATCGGGAAAACCCCAGACGCAATGAGCAGTTCTTC. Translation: CSARDRENPRRNEQFF.

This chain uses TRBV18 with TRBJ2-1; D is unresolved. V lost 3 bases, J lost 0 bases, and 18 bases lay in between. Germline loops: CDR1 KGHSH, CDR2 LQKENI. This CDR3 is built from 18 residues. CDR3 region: CASSPISRIRYSYNEQFF. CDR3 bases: TGTGCCAGCTCACCCATTTCTCGCATACGATACTCCTACAATGAGCAGTTCTTC.

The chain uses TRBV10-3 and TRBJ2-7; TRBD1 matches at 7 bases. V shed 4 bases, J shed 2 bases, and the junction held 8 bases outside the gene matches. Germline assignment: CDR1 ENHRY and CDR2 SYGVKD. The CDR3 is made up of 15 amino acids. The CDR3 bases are TGTGCCATCAGTGGGGGACAGAATACCGCCTACGAGCAGTACTTC. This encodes CAISGGQNTAYEQYF.

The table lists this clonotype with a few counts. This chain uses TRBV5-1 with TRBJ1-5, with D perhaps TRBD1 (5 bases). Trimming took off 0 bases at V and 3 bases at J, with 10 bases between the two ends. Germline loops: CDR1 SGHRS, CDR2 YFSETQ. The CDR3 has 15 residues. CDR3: CASSLAGSFNQPQHF. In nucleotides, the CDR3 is TGCGCCAGCAGCTTGGCAGGGTCCTTCAATCAGCCCCAGCATTTT.